Presented here are 20 T cell receptor beta chains from one specimen sequenced in a study of radiotherapy plus CTLA-4 blockade in lung cancer. The method was immunoSEQ multiplex PCR; TCRdb's version includes in-frame clones alone and lacks a portion of them. The repertoire holds tens of thousands of clones, with about 72% as singletons. Material: peripheral blood, obtained from a patient treated with radiotherapy plus ipilimumab. The source is a human donor with non-small cell lung cancer who had stable disease on radiotherapy plus ipilimumab.

The chain is built from TRBV28 and TRBJ2-3; D gene uncertain. The V gene lost 4 bases and the J gene lost 4 bases, with 12 bases spanning the gap. The germline gives CDR1 MDHEN, CDR2 SYDVKM. This CDR3 has 14 residues. The CDR3 nucleotides read TGTGCCAGCAGTTCGGGCGGAAGCCCAGATACGCAGTATTTT. Translated: CASSSGGSPDTQYF.

This clone was observed a single time. V gene TRBV7-9 combines with J gene TRBJ2-1, with no clear D. The CDR3 length is 14 residues. Trimming removed 4 bases at V and 6 bases at J, with 13 bases between. From germline, CDR1 is SEHNR and CDR2 FQNEAQ (reference sequence). The CDR3 nucleotides are TGTGCCAGCAGCTCCTTGGGAACATCCAATGAGCAGTTCTTC. Protein: CASSSLGTSNEQFF.

The chain has TRBV7-6 and TRBJ1-2; D ambiguous. CDR3 length equals 13 residues. In germline, CDR1 is SGHVS, CDR2 FNYEAQ. The ends were cut back, 5 bases at V and 0 bases at J, with 7 bases in the middle. The DNA for the CDR3 is TGTGCCAGCAGCCCCGACTCTAACTATGGCTACACCTTC. This translates into CASSPDSNYGYTF.

This clone showed up just once. J is TRBJ2-7 and V is TRBV30; possible D gene TRBD1, 5 bases. The CDR3 extends over 13 amino acids. Trimming took 0 bases from V and 2 from J, leaving 8 bases between them. Germline CDR1 is GTSNPN and CDR2 is SVGIG (reference sequence). The CDR3 sequence: CAWSVAGTYEQYF. The CDR3 DNA follows: TGTGCCTGGAGTGTAGCAGGGACCTACGAGCAGTACTTC.

The chain couples TRBV14 to TRBJ1-2, with TRBD1 as a possible D gene (5 bases). Germline lookup yields CDR1 SGHDN and CDR2 FVKESK. There are 13 residues in the CDR3. Trimming pared 1 base from V and 4 bases from J, leaving 7 bases between. The CDR3 spells CASSQGTGYGYTF. CDR3 nucleotide sequence: TGTGCCAGCAGCCAAGGAACAGGCTATGGCTACACCTTC.

CDR3 nucleotide sequence: TGTGCCAGTAGTATGGGTGGGGGCAGAATGCAGACTGAAGCTTTCTTT. Its translation is CASSMGGGRMQTEAFF. V and J are TRBV19 and TRBJ1-1; a weak D match, TRBD1 (6 bases). Germline V gene sequence: CDR1 LNHDA, CDR2 SQIVND (reference sequence). The CDR3 runs to 16 residues. V lost 3 bases and J lost 5, with 19 bases in between.

The chain combines TRBV29-1 with TRBJ1-2, with D hard to call. V lost 1 base to trimming and J lost 3 bases, with 3 bases between them. CDR3 length: 11 amino acids. Germline V gene lookup returns CDR1 SQVTM and CDR2 ANQGSEA. CDR3 bases: TGCAGCGTTGAAGGACACTATGGCTACACCTTC. Its protein is CSVEGHYGYTF.

The gene calls are TRBV28 and TRBJ2-1, with a tentative D call TRBD2 (5 bases). Trimming took off 4 bases at V and 10 bases at J, with 17 bases between the two ends. The CDR3 sequence is 14 residues long. Germline CDR1 and CDR2: MDHEN and SYDVKM. Here the CDR3 reads CASSSRPTRGEQFF. The CDR3 bases are TGTGCCAGCAGTTCACGCCCTACTAGAGGAGAGCAGTTCTTC.

CDR3 amino acids: CAISRGPGTEAFF. For the CDR3, the DNA is TGTGCCATTAGCAGGGGGCCCGGTACTGAAGCTTTCTTT. The chain has TRBV27 and TRBJ1-1, with 8 bases identical to TRBD1. The CDR3 totals 13 residues. Germline CDR1 is MNHEY and CDR2 is SMNVEV (reference sequence). Trimming removed 10 bases from V and 5 bases from J; junction bases left unmatched: 9.

The rearrangement links TRBV5-1 to TRBJ2-2; D is undetermined. Germline CDR1 SGHRS, CDR2 YFSETQ. The CDR3 has 13 residues. V was shortened by 1 base and J by 5 bases, with 6 bases between the two germline ends. In DNA, the CDR3 is TGCGCCAGCAGCTTGTCAAGAACCGGGGAGCTGTTTTTT. Its protein product is CASSLSRTGELFF. The full variable domain, with the rest looked up from reference TRBV5-1 and TRBJ2-2, is KAGVTQTPRYLIKTRGQQVTLSCSPISGHRSVSWYQQTPGQGLQFLFEYFSETQRNKGNFPGRFSGRQFSNSRSEMNVSTLELGDSALYLCASSLSRTGELFFGEGSRLTVL.

The V call is TRBV7-2, the J call TRBJ1-2; D is undetermined. The germline CDR1 and CDR2 sequences are SGHTA and FQGNSA. The CDR3 is 13 residues long. V lost 1 base and J 2 bases, leaving 5 bases between the germline ends. The CDR3 region has the DNA TGTGCCAGCAGCTTAGACAAAAACTATGGCTACACCTTC. It translates to CASSLDKNYGYTF.

V usage is TRBV2 and J usage is TRBJ1-1, with TRBD1 matching 7 bases. Germline CDR1 and CDR2: SNHLY and FYNNEI. The CDR3 loop spans 14 amino acids. With 5 bases clipped from V and 0 bases from J, the junction kept 3 bases outside the gene matches. The CDR3 reads CASSFRGMNTEAFF. In nucleotides, the CDR3 is TGTGCCAGCAGTTTCAGGGGGATGAACACTGAAGCTTTCTTT.

Sample share makes this clone medium-sized. J is TRBJ2-7 and V is TRBV4-1, with TRBD1 matching over 7 bases. The CDR3 contains 15 residues. Germline CDR1 MGHRA, CDR2 YSYEKL. After removal of 3 bases from V and 2 bases from J, the junction contained 7 bases not matched to a gene. Here the CDR3 DNA reads TGCGCCAGCAGCCAGGGACAGATTGAGACCTACGAGCAGTACTTC. Translation gives CASSQGQIETYEQYF.

The V and J genes are TRBV28 and TRBJ2-1; TRBD1 matches 8 bases. CDR1 and CDR2 (germline): MDHEN, SYDVKM. V shed 4 bases, J shed 4 bases, and the junction held 9 bases outside the gene matches. This CDR3 region has 16 residues. This chain's CDR3 is CASSSPRGQGYNEQFF. The CDR3 region has the DNA TGTGCCAGCAGTTCCCCGCGAGGACAGGGATACAATGAGCAGTTCTTC. Based on the CDR3 plus reference TRBV28 and TRBJ2-1, the full variable domain is DVKVTQSSRYLVKRTGEKVFLECVQDMDHENMFWYRQDPGLGLRLIYFSYDVKMKEKGDIPEGYSVSREKKERFSLILESASTNQTSMYLCASSSPRGQGYNEQFFGPGTRLTVL.

J is TRBJ2-7 and V is TRBV5-1, with 9 nucleotides matching TRBD2. The CDR3 runs 15 residues. The junction had 6 bases not matched to a gene; V was cut back by 5 bases and J by 0 bases. CDR1 is SGHRS, CDR2 YFSETQ, per germline. The CDR3 sequence is CASSLLAGSSYEQYV. CDR3 in DNA: TGCGCCAGCAGTCTACTAGCGGGTAGCTCCTACGAGCAGTACGTC.

The gene calls are TRBV7-2 and TRBJ2-7, with 7 positions matching TRBD1. The germline CDR1 and CDR2 sequences are SGHTA and FQGNSA. The CDR3 contains 16 residues. J lost 3 bases, V lost 0 bases, and 8 bases had no gene match. CDR3 coding DNA: TGTGCCAGCAGCTTAGCGGTCGCCCGACAGGGCTACGAGCAGTACTTC. It encodes CASSLAVARQGYEQYF.

The sample holds a few counts of this clone. V usage is TRBV5-4 and J usage is TRBJ1-3; D perhaps matches TRBD1 (5 bases). The germline V gene has CDR1 SGHNT and CDR2 YYREEE (reference sequence). Trimming took 1 base from V and 4 from J, leaving 12 bases between them. This CDR3 is built from 15 residues. As DNA, the CDR3 is TGTGCCAGCAGCTTGAATGGGGGGTCGGGAAACACCATATATTTT. This translates into CASSLNGGSGNTIYF.

The rearrangement joins TRBV4-3 to TRBJ2-7; 7 nucleotides match TRBD1. Looked up from germline, CDR1 is LGHNA and CDR2 is YSLEER. This CDR3 is 18 amino acids long. J lost 0 bases, V lost 1 base, and 12 bases had no gene match. The CDR3 coding sequence is TGCGCCAGCAGCCAAGGGGGGAACAGGGGACCTAGCTCCTACGAGCAGTACTTC. It specifies CASSQGGNRGPSSYEQYF.

V is TRBV19 and J is TRBJ2-5; weak D call: TRBD1 (5 bases). The CDR3 extends over 13 amino acids. The germline V gene has CDR1 LNHDA and CDR2 SQIVND (reference sequence). The V and J ends lost 5 bases and 2 bases respectively, with 9 bases between them. Written as DNA, the CDR3 is TGTGCCAGTAGTCGCCGACAGCAAGAGACCCAGTACTTC. Its translation is CASSRRQQETQYF.

CDR3 DNA: TGCGCCAGCAGCTTGAATACGTGGAGGCAAGAGACCCAGTACTTC. Amino acid sequence: CASSLNTWRQETQYF. The chain recombines TRBV5-1 with TRBJ2-5; perhaps TRBD2 as D (5 bases). Germline V lookup: CDR1 SGHRS, CDR2 YFSETQ. The CDR3 is 15 amino acids. Trimming removed 1 base at V and 2 bases at J, with 12 bases between.